The 9 T cell receptor beta chains below come from one sample, sequenced in a study of T cells in Graves' hyperthyroidism and ophthalmopathy. TCR beta CDR3 regions were amplified from RNA transcripts. RT-PCR in the first round (using the HTBI primer set) targeted the TCR CDR3. Each CDR3 protein is one row after TCRdb ran MiXCR on the multiplex PCR reads. The data show approximately 400,000 distinct CDR3 sequences, 14% to 15% seen once. The source material was blood. These receptors were obtained from a woman under 40 with Graves' hyperthyroidism.

In its sample, this clonotype was seen many times. The chain has TRBV5-1 and TRBJ1-5, with D tentatively TRBD1 (5 bases). The CDR3 consists of 16 residues. Trimming removed 4 bases from V and 0 bases from J, with 14 bases in between. CDR1 is SGHRS and CDR2 is YFSETQ in the germline V gene. The CDR3 DNA sequence: TGCGCCAGCAGCCTGGGGGGGGGGGATAGCAATCAGCCCCAGCATTTT. Translated: CASSLGGGDSNQPQHF.

The chain links TRBV6-1 to TRBJ2-4; 10 nucleotides match TRBD1. The CDR3 loop spans 15 amino acids. Trimming took 0 bases from V and 6 from J; bases not matched to a gene: 2. CDR1 is MNHNS and CDR2 is SASEGT in the germline V gene. For the CDR3, the DNA is TGTGCCAGCAGTGAAGCGACAGGGGGCATAAACATTCAGTACTTC. Its protein is CASSEATGGINIQYF.

The gene calls are TRBV4-2 and TRBJ2-1; 9 nucleotides align to TRBD2. V gave up 0 bases and J gave up 2 bases; unmatched junction bases: 5. The length of the CDR3 is 17 residues. From germline, CDR1 is LGHNA and CDR2 YNFKEQ. The chain's CDR3 is CASSQDQAGGPYNEQFF. DNA of the CDR3: TGTGCCAGCAGCCAAGACCAAGCGGGAGGACCCTACAATGAGCAGTTCTTC.

This clonotype was observed at least ten times. V and J are TRBV4-1 and TRBJ2-2; D perhaps matches TRBD1 (6 bases). This CDR3 has 15 amino acids. Germline assignment: CDR1 MGHRA and CDR2 YSYEKL. V dropped 1 base and J dropped 5 bases, with 11 bases sitting between them. CDR3 in DNA: TGCGCCAGCAGCCAAGTCATAGGGGGTACCGGGGAGCTGTTTTTT. Protein: CASSQVIGGTGELFF.

The chain combines TRBV10-3 with TRBJ2-3, with a possible D match to TRBD1 (6 bases). CDR3 length equals 14 residues. V lost 3 bases and J 0 bases, leaving 7 bases between the germline ends. Germline-derived CDR1 and CDR2 are ENHRY and SYGVKD. CDR3 sequence reads: CAISDGQSTDTQYF. In DNA form, the CDR3 reads TGTGCCATCAGTGACGGACAGAGCACAGATACGCAGTATTTT.

This clonotype was counted a few times. The chain has TRBV7-3 and TRBJ2-7, with D possibly TRBD1 on 6 matching bases. The V end lost 2 bases, the J end lost 6 bases, and 11 bases lay between the germline ends. There are 13 residues in the CDR3. Germline loops: CDR1 SGHTA, CDR2 FQGTGA. CDR3 residues: CASSLSPGAEQYF. The CDR3 bases are TGTGCCAGCAGCTTATCGCCAGGGGCCGAGCAGTACTTC.

This clonotype was detected ten times or more. CDR3 sequence (DNA): TGTGCCTGGAGTGCCGGGAGTACGTCCCTCGATGAGCAGTTCTTC. Translation: CAWSAGSTSLDEQFF. The chain carries TRBV30 and TRBJ2-1; D is perhaps TRBD2 (6 bases). Trimming pared 1 base from V and 8 bases from J, leaving 18 bases between. The CDR3 runs 15 residues. Germline CDR1 and CDR2: GTSNPN and SVGIG (reference sequence).

This clonotype came up many times. The J gene is TRBJ2-3, the V gene TRBV27; TRBD2 agrees at 9 bases. The CDR3 has 16 amino acids. Germline CDR1 and CDR2: MNHEY and SMNVEV (reference sequence). V lost 5 bases to trimming and J lost 1 base; unmatched junction nucleotides: 7. The CDR3 protein is CASSTARLAGTDTQYF. CDR3 nucleotides: TGTGCCAGCAGTACTGCTAGACTAGCGGGCACAGATACGCAGTATTTT.

The V call is TRBV7-9, the J call TRBJ2-5, with 7 bases that match TRBD2. The CDR3 is 15 residues long. Germline V gene lookup returns CDR1 SEHNR and CDR2 FQNEAQ (reference sequence). The trim removed 3 bases at V and 2 bases at J, leaving 6 bases unmatched. The CDR3 reads CASSFAAGDQETQYF. The CDR3 DNA follows: TGTGCCAGCAGCTTTGCGGCGGGAGATCAAGAGACCCAGTACTTC. The variable domain in full, completed from reference TRBV7-9 and TRBJ2-5, reads DTGVSQNPRHKITKRGQNVTFRCDPISEHNRLYWYRQTLGQGPEFLTYFQNEAQLEKSRLLSDRFSAERPKGSFSTLEIQRTEQGDSAMYLCASSFAAGDQETQYFGPGTRLLVL.